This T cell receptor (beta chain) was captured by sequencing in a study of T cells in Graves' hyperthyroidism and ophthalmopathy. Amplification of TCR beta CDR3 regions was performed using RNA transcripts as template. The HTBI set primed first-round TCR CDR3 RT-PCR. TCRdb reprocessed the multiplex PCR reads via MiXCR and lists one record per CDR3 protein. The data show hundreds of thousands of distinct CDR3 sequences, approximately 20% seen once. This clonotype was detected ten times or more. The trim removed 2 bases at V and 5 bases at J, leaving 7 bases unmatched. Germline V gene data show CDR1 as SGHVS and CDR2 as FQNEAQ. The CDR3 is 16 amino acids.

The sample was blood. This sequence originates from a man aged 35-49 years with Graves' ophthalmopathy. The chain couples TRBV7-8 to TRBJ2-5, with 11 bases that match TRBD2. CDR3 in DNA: TGTGCCAGCAGCTTACTTAGCGGGGGGGCCGGGGAGACCCAGTACTTC. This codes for CASSLLSGGAGETQYF.